Presented here are 7 T cell receptor beta chains from one specimen sequenced in a study of OX40 agonist ivuxolimab in advanced cancers. Here immunoSEQ multiplex PCR was the method, and the copy in TCRdb shows in-frame clones only, minus some. The data hold around 73,000 clones, with 90% observed a single time. The source material was CD4+ or CD8+ T cells sorted from blood, sampled in a trial of the OX40 agonist ivuxolimab. The source of these receptors is an adult with an advanced solid tumor such as melanoma, head and neck, liver or kidney cancer.

The rearrangement joins TRBV5-1 to TRBJ2-1, with 12 bases matching TRBD1. The length of the CDR3 is 18 residues. CDR1 and CDR2 (germline): SGHRS, YFSETQ. V trimming: 0 bases; J trimming: 8 bases; junction bases outside the gene matches: 12. In nucleotides, the CDR3 is TGCGCCAGCAGCTTGGATCTTGGGACAGGGGGCGGTGAGTATGAGCAGTTCTTC. Translating it yields CASSLDLGTGGGEYEQFF. The entire variable domain, with the rest obtained from reference TRBV5-1 and TRBJ2-1, is as follows: KAGVTQTPRYLIKTRGQQVTLSCSPISGHRSVSWYQQTPGQGLQFLFEYFSETQRNKGNFPGRFSGRQFSNSRSEMNVSTLELGDSALYLCASSLDLGTGGGEYEQFFGPGTRLTVL.

CDR3: CASSFGPSSYEQYF. As DNA, the CDR3 is TGTGCCAGCAGCTTTGGTCCAAGCTCCTACGAGCAGTACTTC. This chain uses TRBV2 with TRBJ2-7; no reliable D call. Germline V gene lookup returns CDR1 SNHLY and CDR2 FYNNEI. V shed 6 bases and J shed 0 bases, with 12 bases lying between them. This CDR3 contains 14 residues. The variable domain in full, with the rest retrieved from reference TRBV2 and TRBJ2-7, is EPEVTQTPSHQVTQMGQEVILRCVPISNHLYFYWYRQILGQKVEFLVSFYNNEISEKSEIFDDQFSVERPDGSNFTLKIRSTKLEDSAMYFCASSFGPSSYEQYFGPGTRLTVT.

The genes are TRBV14 and TRBJ2-5; D perhaps matches TRBD2 (6 bases). This CDR3 contains 12 residues. V lost 5 bases and J 5 bases, leaving 9 bases between the germline ends. Germline V CDR1 and CDR2: SGHDN, FVKESK. The DNA for the CDR3 is TGTGCCAGCAGCTATGCGGGGGAGACCCAGTACTTC. Its protein is CASSYAGETQYF.

The chain employs TRBV7-6 and TRBJ1-2; the D is unclear. V was shortened by 5 bases and J by 0 bases, with 16 bases between the two germline ends. Germline values: CDR1 SGHVS, CDR2 FNYEAQ. This CDR3 is built from 16 residues. The CDR3 DNA reads as TGTGCCAGCAGCCCCTTAAGAAAAGCCACTAACTATGGCTACACCTTC. Its translation is CASSPLRKATNYGYTF.

Only one count was recorded for this clone. The V gene is TRBV27, the J gene TRBJ2-2; 8 bases are shared with TRBD2. The germline V gene has CDR1 MNHEY and CDR2 SMNVEV (reference sequence). Trimming removed 2 bases from V and 3 bases from J; junction bases left unmatched: 5. The CDR3 covers 16 residues. CDR3 nucleotides: TGTGCCAGCAGTTTAGGAGCGGGAGCGTACACCGGGGAGCTGTTTTTT. Translated: CASSLGAGAYTGELFF.

The CDR3 DNA reads TGTGCCAGCAGATATGGGGACAGCCCCTATAGCAATCAGCCCCAGCATTTT. As protein: CASRYGDSPYSNQPQHF. The chain carries TRBV28 and TRBJ1-5; 7 bases are a match to TRBD1. Germline V gene data show CDR1 as MDHEN and CDR2 as SYDVKM. This CDR3 spans 17 amino acids. V gave up 6 bases and J gave up 0 bases; unmatched junction bases: 11.

The sample holds a few counts of this clone. This chain uses TRBV7-9 with TRBJ1-1; no definite D call. V gave up 3 bases and J gave up 1 base, with 3 bases separating them. CDR1 and CDR2 (germline): SEHNR, FQNEAQ (reference sequence). The CDR3 is 12 residues long. CDR3 DNA sequence: TGTGCCAGCAGCTTGCAGAACACTGAAGCTTTCTTT. Translating it yields CASSLQNTEAFF.